This T cell receptor beta chain emerged from a study of OX40 agonist ivuxolimab in advanced cancers. This CDR3 region has 17 residues. The junction had 11 bases not matched to a gene; V was cut back by 3 bases and J by 2 bases. Germline V lookup: CDR1 LNHDA, CDR2 SQIVND (reference sequence). The method was immunoSEQ multiplex PCR; TCRdb's version includes in-frame clones alone and lacks a portion of them. Counted here are under 20,000 clones, 84% occurring once; the ten biggest clones make up 3.8%. The rearrangement joins TRBV19 to TRBJ2-3; 7 bases are shared with TRBD2. The clonotype originates from an adult with an advanced solid tumor such as melanoma, head and neck, liver or kidney cancer. The sequenced sample was CD4+ or CD8+ T cells sorted from blood, obtained in a trial of the OX40 agonist ivuxolimab. The CDR3 loop is CASSMALIAGSTDTQYF. CDR3 bases: TGTGCCAGTAGTATGGCCCTTATAGCGGGCTCCACAGATACGCAGTATTTT.